Here is one T cell receptor (beta chain) with its context. This clonotype showed up just a few times. This clone's antigen is unknown. No quality values exist for individual bases; no much larger clone is one base distant. From the germline V gene (reference sequence), CDR1 is LNHDA and CDR2 is SQIVND. From the cysteine up to the phenylalanine, the CDR3 has a length of 14 residues. Kept here is only the CDR3 DNA, which spans 42 bases and is read in frame from base 1. V is shortened by 3 bases, J by 7 bases, and the region joining them spans 12 bases. The TCR beta CDR3 regions were amplified from the RNA transcripts. The first round of RT-PCR for the TCR CDR3 was performed with the HTBI primer set and the Qiagen OneStep RT-PCR kit. Libraries were constructed in a second round of multiplex PCR, after which size selection and purification were carried out. Sequencing of the libraries was done on an Illumina HiSeq2000 using paired-end 100 bp reads. The authors' analysis ran thus. Raw data were processed with SOAPnuke, discarding reads with adapters, uncalled bases, mean Phred below 15, or no exact constant-primer or identifier match. High-quality paired reads were merged using COPE v1.2.5, and each unique nucleotide sequence was defined as a clonotype. MiTCR v1.1 was used to align clonotypes to the IMGT TRBV, TRBD and TRBJ reference segments. Only V-J combinations with frequency above 0.0001, covering 99.2% of repertoires, were analysed. The TCS score was defined as F50 (clonal expansion) divided by E x V (chaos), with BLOSUM62-based TCRdist calculated between CDR3 peptides within each V-J. Welch's t-statistics and random forest reduced some 510 V-J features to 13, which were used in a naive Bayes classifier (R e1071). TCRdb redid the processing of the public reads, applying fastp at Q25 and MiXCR, and retained in-frame beta chains. Every distinct CDR3 protein forms one entry, paired with its most common genes and DNA. These V and J calls are TCRdb output, not the study's own analysis. For this sample there are 650,000 to 750,000 distinct CDR3 sequences; about 15% appear just once. The top ten hold 10% to 13% of the sample.

This specimen belongs to a study of T cells in Graves' hyperthyroidism and ophthalmopathy (dated 2019 in TCRdb). Some background on the complete study: Peripheral blood samples were taken at the time of initial diagnosis, prior to any treatment. In more than five Graves' hyperthyroidism patients, the study also compared T-cell repertoires from thyroid tissue with T-cell repertoires from blood. Once sampling was done, hyperthyroidism patients were given methimazole at a starting dose of 30 mg daily, whereas ophthalmopathy patients were given high-dose intravenous methylprednisolone. Prospective prediction of ophthalmopathy was tested in an independent validation cohort of 18 to 20 hyperthyroidism patients and 17 patients who later progressed to ophthalmopathy. The 75 to 100 discovery patients were randomly split 7:3 into training and test sets. According to the paper, TCR Vbeta CDR3 sequencing was carried out on some 130 peripheral blood samples, which came from 40 to 45 ophthalmopathy, around 75 hyperthyroidism and 17 progressor patients. A discovery cohort of approximately 100 patients, approximately 45 with Graves' ophthalmopathy and 55 to 60 with stable Graves' hyperthyroidism, was used to find distinguishing TCR V-J signatures.

Stable Graves' hyperthyroidism was defined as the absence of progression to ophthalmopathy over 18 months of follow-up. The hyperthyroidism patients were between 18 and 65 years old and newly diagnosed, with a disease duration of less than 2 months. Exclusion was applied to patients with uncontrolled infections, other autoimmune diseases, pregnancy or lactation. Diagnoses were established on the basis of clinical symptoms, serum thyroxine and TRAb, thyroid ultrasound, and orbital computed tomography. PBMCs were isolated from about 10 ml of fresh peripheral blood by Ficoll-Paque density gradient centrifugation. Trizol reagent was used to extract total RNA, and RNA quality was then checked on an Agilent 2100 Bioanalyzer. Broader findings and caveats from the paper: A 13 V-J signature model separated ophthalmopathy from stable hyperthyroidism, with 87.88% sensitivity and roughly 82% specificity in cross-validation and 80%/75% in testing. Sample size was not statistically predetermined, and blinding of investigators to group allocation was not performed. In validation, the model predicted progression to ophthalmopathy a median of around 6.5 months before onset, with 70% to 71% sensitivity and 72.22% specificity. Most expanded thyroid clonotypes (frequency above 0.001) were also found in blood, which suggests that blood repertoires may mirror thyroid immune responses.

The V and J genes are TRBV19 and TRBJ1-4, with the D segment identity uncertain. Sequenced material: blood. The receptor's source is a woman between 18 and 29 years old with Graves' hyperthyroidism. The CDR3 corresponds to CASSIGYWSEKLFF. In nucleotides, the sequence is TGTGCCAGTAGTATCGGATACTGGAGTGAAAAACTGTTTTTT.